These 25 T cell receptor beta chains were sequenced from one sample in a study of a mutant IDH1 vaccine in newly diagnosed glioma. Stated time point: week 23, last vaccination. Topical imiquimod accompanied each vaccine dose, which consisted of 300 ug of mutant IDH1 20-mer peptide. Antigen specificity for these receptors is unknown. The repertoire was sequenced with immunoSEQ multiplex PCR; TCRdb's copy has only in-frame clones and lacks some. The table records about 65,000 clones, around 83% of them present only once. Sequencing used PBMCs, obtained from a glioma patient whose treatment included an IDH1 peptide vaccine. These receptors were taken from a man aged 25 to 40 with glioma.

This chain connects TRBV6-1 to TRBJ1-4; TRBD1 agrees at 10 bases. The CDR3 extends over 14 amino acids. The trim removed 6 bases at V and 7 bases at J, leaving 5 bases unmatched. Germline CDR1 reads MNHNS; CDR2 reads SASEGT. CDR3 region: CASRPGQGPEKLFF. The CDR3 DNA reads TGTGCCAGCAGACCGGGACAGGGGCCTGAAAAACTGTTTTTT.

In the case of this clone: It is unclear where the CDR3 begins or ends on the DNA, so no DNA is shown, and the CDR3 is as TCRdb lists it. The genes are TRBV19 and TRBJ1-5; the table's D call TRBD1 went unverified against the DNA. The length of the CDR3 is 17 amino acids, counting both ends. Germline CDR1 is LNHDA and CDR2 is SQIVND (reference sequence). CDR3 region: CASTSGTGARVGQPQHF.

The chain couples TRBV9 to TRBJ1-2, with TRBD1 matching 10 bases. The germline CDR1 and CDR2 sequences are SGDLS and YYNGEE. Trimming cost V 6 bases and J 3 bases; bases outside gene matches: 8. The CDR3 length is 15 residues. The DNA of the CDR3 is TGTGCCAGCACCTTTTTAGGACAGGGGGACTATGGCTACACCTTC. The encoded protein is CASTFLGQGDYGYTF.

This clone was counted between two and nine times. The V call is TRBV2, the J call TRBJ1-1, with 10 bases identical to TRBD1. In germline, CDR1 is SNHLY, CDR2 FYNNEI. V dropped 4 bases and J dropped 1; count of bases not matched to a gene: 6. CDR3 length: 16 amino acids. The CDR3 nucleotides are TGTGCCAGCAGTGGGGACAGGGGATTGGGGAACACTGAAGCTTTCTTT. Protein product: CASSGDRGLGNTEAFF.

The gene calls are TRBV15 and TRBJ1-5; D unclear. Germline CDR1 reads LNHNV; CDR2 reads YYDKDF (reference sequence). This CDR3 region has 14 residues. The V gene lost 0 bases and the J gene lost 3 bases, with 6 bases spanning the gap. This CDR3 is CATSRDPNNQPQHF. The CDR3 region has the DNA TGTGCCACCAGCAGAGATCCGAACAATCAGCCCCAGCATTTT.

This chain joins TRBV9 and TRBJ1-1; unclear D gene. Germline V gives CDR1 SGDLS, CDR2 YYNGEE. V shed 4 bases and J shed 0 bases, with 13 bases lying between them. This CDR3 spans 15 amino acids. This CDR3 reads CASSPLGSMNTEAFF. For the CDR3, the DNA is TGTGCCAGCAGCCCGTTAGGATCCATGAACACTGAAGCTTTCTTT.

Concerning this clone itself: Other nucleotide sequences from this sample produce the same CDR3. The chain couples TRBV28 to TRBJ2-7; no reliable D call. The CDR3 consists of 11 residues. V was shortened by 5 bases and J by 2 bases, with 4 bases between the two germline ends. The germline V gene encodes CDR1 MDHEN and CDR2 SYDVKM. The CDR3 region has the DNA TGTGCCAGCAGTCTAACCTACGAGCAGTACTTC. Amino acids: CASSLTYEQYF.

The chain uses TRBV5-1 and TRBJ1-2; 7 bases map to TRBD1. The V and J ends lost 0 bases and 5 bases, in that order; junction bases with no gene match: 1. CDR3 length equals 13 residues. Per the germline V gene, CDR1 is SGHRS and CDR2 is YFSETQ. The CDR3: CASSLAGQYGYTF. The CDR3 region has the DNA TGCGCCAGCAGCTTGGCGGGACAGTATGGCTACACCTTC.

The V gene is TRBV6-6, the J gene TRBJ1-1, with TRBD1 identical over 7 bases. The CDR3 runs 13 residues. V shed 5 bases and J 4 bases; nucleotides not matched to a gene: 4. Germline lookup yields CDR1 MNHNY and CDR2 SVGAGI (reference sequence). The CDR3 DNA reads as TGTGCCAGCAGTCATGGACAGGCCACTGAAGCTTTCTTT. Protein: CASSHGQATEAFF.

The genes are TRBV6-1 and TRBJ1-3; D gene uncertain. Germline assignment: CDR1 MNHNS and CDR2 SASEGT. CDR3 size: 16 residues. The germline V and J ends were trimmed by 0 bases and 4 bases, with 13 bases remaining between them. For the CDR3, the DNA is TGTGCCAGCAGTGAAGCAGGGCCCCGAACGGGAAACACCATATATTTT. Encoded protein: CASSEAGPRTGNTIYF.

The chain recombines TRBV4-1 with TRBJ2-7, with a possible D match to TRBD2 (5 bases). Germline CDR1 reads MGHRA; CDR2 reads YSYEKL. Trimming left V 1 base short and J 3 bases short, with 13 bases between. The CDR3 covers 15 residues. This CDR3 reads CASSQGTEVFYEQYF. The CDR3 DNA follows: TGCGCCAGCAGCCAAGGGACGGAGGTTTTCTACGAGCAGTACTTC.

The chain carries TRBV7-9 and TRBJ2-2; the D gene is possibly TRBD1 (6 bases). CDR3 length equals 15 residues. V lost 8 bases and J lost 4, with 17 bases in between. The germline V gene encodes CDR1 SEHNR and CDR2 FQNEAQ (reference sequence). The CDR3 region has the DNA TGTGCCAGCCGCACCGGGACAACGTCCACCGGGGAGCTGTTTTTT. This codes for CASRTGTTSTGELFF.

This rearrangement joins TRBV6-1 to TRBJ2-7; the D gene is possibly TRBD1 (6 bases). CDR3 length equals 14 residues. Germline V CDR1 and CDR2: MNHNS, SASEGT. V shed 3 bases and J shed 2 bases, with 11 bases lying between them. CDR3 coding DNA: TGTGCCAGCAGTGACTACGGACAGACCTACGAGCAGTACTTC. Translated, it gives CASSDYGQTYEQYF.

The rearrangement joins TRBV7-2 to TRBJ2-3, with 9 bases fitting TRBD2. Trimming at V came to 3 bases and at J to 3 bases, leaving 10 bases not matched to a gene. The CDR3 length is 17 residues. Per the germline V gene, CDR1 is SGHTA and CDR2 is FQGNSA. The DNA of the CDR3 is TGTGCCAGCAGCTTTCGAACTCTAGCGGGGAGTACAGATACGCAGTATTTT. Translating it yields CASSFRTLAGSTDTQYF.

The chain has TRBV2 and TRBJ1-2, with unresolved D. This CDR3 is built from 17 residues. V was shortened by 0 bases and J by 6 bases, with 20 bases between the two germline ends. Per germline, CDR1 SNHLY and CDR2 FYNNEI. CDR3 sequence (DNA): TGTGCCAGCAGTGAAGCCACTGGTCATGACACAGCAGATGGCTACACCTTC. It encodes CASSEATGHDTADGYTF.

The chain joins TRBV9 to TRBJ1-2; TRBD1 is a possible D gene (5 bases). CDR1 is SGDLS, CDR2 YYNGEE, per germline. Trimming removed 0 bases from V and 2 bases from J, with 11 bases in between. The CDR3 totals 15 residues. CDR3 region: CASSVDWGSNYGYTF. CDR3 coding DNA: TGTGCCAGCAGCGTAGACTGGGGCTCCAACTATGGCTACACCTTC.

The V call is TRBV9, the J call TRBJ2-5; D tentatively reads TRBD1 or TRBD2 (5 bases each). Germline V lookup: CDR1 SGDLS, CDR2 YYNGEE. The CDR3 totals 14 residues. The V end was cut by 4 bases, the J end by 4 bases, with 14 bases between. CDR3 in amino acids: CASSQRGTIETQYF. CDR3 nucleotides: TGTGCCAGCAGCCAACGTGGGACGATAGAGACCCAGTACTTC.

This clone was picked up one time. The chain has TRBV2 and TRBJ2-3, with 8 bases lining up with TRBD2. V trimming: 0 bases; J trimming: 3 bases; junction bases outside the gene matches: 8. The length of the CDR3 is 17 residues. The germline CDR1 and CDR2 sequences are SNHLY and FYNNEI. The CDR3 DNA reads TGTGCCAGCAGTGAAGCCTGGACGGGACTAGGAACAGATACGCAGTATTTT. Translated, it gives CASSEAWTGLGTDTQYF.

The chain carries TRBV2 and TRBJ1-5; TRBD1 is a possible D gene (5 bases). Trimming removed 3 bases at V and 9 bases at J, with 12 bases between. CDR1 is SNHLY and CDR2 is FYNNEI in the germline V gene. This CDR3 region has 13 residues. CDR3 sequence reads: CASSDWVGGPQHF. The CDR3 DNA is TGTGCCAGCAGTGACTGGGTCGGGGGGCCCCAGCATTTT.

The V and J genes are TRBV18 and TRBJ2-3; the match to TRBD1 covers 10 bases. This CDR3 contains 16 residues. With V trimmed by 4 bases and J by 4 bases, 8 bases remained unmatched. Germline CDR1 reads KGHSH; CDR2 reads LQKENI. The CDR3 is CASSLTPGTGADTQYF. CDR3 DNA sequence: TGTGCCAGCTCACTTACCCCCGGGACAGGGGCAGATACGCAGTATTTT.

A note on this clone: Other DNA sequences in the sample encode the same CDR3. The chain is built from TRBV6-5 and TRBJ2-5, with 15 nucleotides matching TRBD2. J was trimmed by 5 bases and V by 0 bases; bases with no gene match: 1. Germline-derived CDR1 and CDR2 are MNHEY and SVGAGI. The CDR3 runs 16 residues. The CDR3 nucleotides read TGTGCCAGCAGTTACTCCGGGACTAGCGGGGGGGAGACCCAGTACTTC. This translates into CASSYSGTSGGETQYF.

The V call is TRBV5-1, the J call TRBJ2-7; D is uncertain. The V gene's germline CDR1 is SGHRS and CDR2 YFSETQ. Deletions cut 0 bases from V and 1 base from J, with 8 bases between. The CDR3 is 14 amino acids. For the CDR3, the DNA is TGCGCCAGCAGCTTGGTAGGCGGATCCTACGAGCAGTACTTC. Protein: CASSLVGGSYEQYF.

Here the CDR3 DNA reads TGTGCCAGCAGTGAATCGGGGACTGGAAACACCATATATTTT. As protein: CASSESGTGNTIYF. The gene calls are TRBV6-1 and TRBJ1-3; no reliable D call. The length of the CDR3 is 14 residues. Trimming pared 2 bases from V and 2 bases from J, leaving 7 bases between. Per the germline V gene, CDR1 is MNHNS and CDR2 is SASEGT.

The chain uses TRBV7-6 and TRBJ2-1; TRBD2 agrees at 9 bases. The V gene's germline CDR1 is SGHVS and CDR2 FNYEAQ. The CDR3 runs 15 residues. V was clipped by 3 bases and J by 7 bases; unmatched bases: 7. The CDR3 loop reads CASSLGGGAKNEQFF. DNA of the CDR3: TGTGCCAGCAGCTTGGGCGGGGGGGCGAAGAATGAGCAGTTCTTC.

The sample holds a few counts of this clone. CDR3 sequence (DNA): TGTGCCTGGGGCCAGGGTGGGAACACTGAAGCTTTCTTT. Its translation is CAWGQGGNTEAFF. The rearrangement links TRBV30 to TRBJ1-1; a possible D gene is TRBD1 (5 bases). The CDR3 spans 13 residues. The ends were cut back, 5 bases at V and 1 base at J, with 11 bases in the middle. Germline CDR1 GTSNPN, CDR2 SVGIG (reference sequence).